This TCR beta chain stems from a study of blood T cell repertoires in COVID-19. Study details: The United States, Italy and Spain supplied acute and convalescent COVID-19 samples.

The authors' processing: From reference gene primer amplification, estimates of nucleated cell counts were derived. The assay was immunoSEQ multiplex PCR, and TCRdb's table has in-frame clones only and misses some. V, J and clone size are taken as reported in that table, and D and trimming were inferred from the DNA itself. Of approximately 81,000 clones in the sample, roughly four fifths were seen once. The CDR3 covers 13 residues. V gave up 5 bases and J gave up 5 bases; unmatched junction bases: 6. Germline CDR1 reads MNHEY; CDR2 reads SVGAGI. This TCR was sampled from a human donor in a cohort sampled during active COVID-19. The chain is built from TRBV6-5 and TRBJ2-7; 7 bases match TRBD1. The sequenced sample was peripheral blood. This chain's CDR3 is CASSRDRSNEQYF. CDR3 bases: TGTGCCAGCAGTCGGGACAGATCGAACGAGCAGTACTTC.